A selection of T cell receptor beta chains follows, all from one sample in a study of blood T cell repertoires in COVID-19. Assay: immunoSEQ multiplex PCR; the TCRdb copy retains only in-frame clones and omits some. This sample has around 400,000 clones; under 90% occur once, and the top ten carry 1.5% to 2%. The sequencing input was PBMCs or T cells enriched from blood (not recorded which). The receptors shown here come from a woman under 40 who had recovered from COVID-19. The CDR3 runs from the conserved cysteine through the conserved F or W. D genes are given only for firm matches. Expanded clones get a size class; other rows say once, few or many, or leave the size out.

J gene,V gene,CDR3 length,clone size,D gene,CDR3 DNA,CDR3 protein
TRBJ2-7,TRBV9,16,-,TRBD1,TGTGCCAGCAGCGTAGGGGGGACAGGGCTCGCCTACGAGCAGTACTTC,CASSVGGTGLAYEQYF
TRBJ1-6,TRBV12-5,14,-,-,TGTGCTAGTCAAGGGGGTTCCTATAATTCACCCCTCCACTTT,CASQGGSYNSPLHF
TRBJ1-3,TRBV5-5,13,-,-,TGTGCCAGCAGGCCGGTCCCGGGAAACACCATATATTTT,CASRPVPGNTIYF
TRBJ2-1,TRBV6-5,15,-,-,TGTGCCAGCAGGATTCCAGGATACCCAGACAATGAGCAGTTCTTC,CASRIPGYPDNEQFF
TRBJ2-5,TRBV28,14,-,-,TGTGCCAGCAGTTTTATCTCCCAGGTCGAGACCCAGTACTTC,CASSFISQVETQYF
TRBJ2-2,TRBV2,15,-,-,TGTGCCAGCTCGAGAGCCATACAGGGAATCGGGGAGCTGTTTTTT,CASSRAIQGIGELFF
TRBJ2-3,TRBV24-1,16,-,TRBD1,TGTGCCACCAGTGACCAGGGACAGGGTGGCGGCTATACGCAGTATTTT,CATSDQGQGGGYTQYF
TRBJ2-7,TRBV3-1/TRBV3-2,14,-,-,TGTGCCAGCAGCCAAAGCCAGGGATCCTACGAGCAGTACTTC,CASSQSQGSYEQYF
TRBJ1-1,TRBV6-5,16,-,TRBD1,TGTGCCAGCAGTTACATCCGGGACAGGGGAATCCCTGAAGCTTTCTTT,CASSYIRDRGIPEAFF
TRBJ2-5,TRBV9,13,-,-,TGTGCCAGCAGCGCCGACTCCCAAGAGACCCAGTACTTC,CASSADSQETQYF
TRBJ1-1,TRBV6-5,15,-,-,TGTGCCAGCAGTCCTTTTTGGAGGGGAAATGTTGAAGCTTTCTTT,CASSPFWRGNVEAFF
TRBJ2-5,TRBV6-2/TRBV6-3,15,-,TRBD2,TGTGCCAGCAGTTACACTAGCGGGGGAATCGAGACCCAGTACTTC,CASSYTSGGIETQYF
TRBJ1-1,TRBV5-6,14,few,-,TGTGCCAGCAGCGCGGGTGGGGTTGGGACTGAAGCTTTCTTT,CASSAGGVGTEAFF
TRBJ2-2,TRBV5-4,12,-,-,TGTGCCAGCAGCTTGGTTCTCGGGGAGCTGTTTTTT,CASSLVLGELFF
TRBJ2-7,TRBV9,16,-,-,TGTGCCAGCAGCGTAGTCTCCGCCGCAGGTCCTTACGAGCAGTACTTC,CASSVVSAAGPYEQYF
TRBJ1-1,TRBV27,15,-,TRBD1,TGTGCCAGCAGTTTAGGGGGACAGGGCAACACTGAAGCTTTCTTT,CASSLGGQGNTEAFF
TRBJ1-2,TRBV18,16,-,-,TGTGCCAGCTCAGTTAAACAGGGAAACCTAGGGGATGGCTACACCTTC,CASSVKQGNLGDGYTF
TRBJ1-1,TRBV4-1,14,few,-,TGCGCCAGCAGCCAAGGAAGTAGGAACACTGAAGCTTTCTTT,CASSQGSRNTEAFF